This T cell receptor beta chain originates from a study of T-cell reconstitution after alpha-beta-depleted transplantation in children. The TCRbeta library incorporated unique molecular identifiers. Via MiXCR, TCRdb re-called the PCR reads, giving one row per CDR3 protein. The sample consists of some 200,000 distinct CDR3 sequences, approximately 9.5% of them appearing once. This CDR3 is 13 amino acids long. Germline-derived CDR1 and CDR2 are DFQATT and SNEGSKA (reference sequence). The V and J ends lost 6 bases and 3 bases, in that order; junction bases with no gene match: 8. The J gene is TRBJ2-7, the V gene TRBV20-1; 7 bases align to TRBD1. The source of this sequence is a human donor who donated a stem cell graft to a child with acute lymphoblastic leukemia. This sample comprised PBMCs from the stem cell graft donor, obtained from the stem cell graft. The CDR3 loop reads CSAQQGTSYEQYF. As DNA, the CDR3 is TGCAGTGCGCAACAGGGGACGAGCTACGAGCAGTACTTC.